What follows describes a single T cell receptor beta chain. This record belongs to a study of blood T cell repertoires in COVID-19. Data came from immunoSEQ multiplex PCR; TCRdb stores just in-frame clones and leaves some out. The sample holds roughly 160,000 clones, more than 70% seen once. This CDR3 spans 16 amino acids. Germline V gene data show CDR1 as LGHNA and CDR2 as YNFKEQ. The V gene end was trimmed by 2 bases and the J gene end by 1 base; junction bases not matched to a gene: 4. The chain is built from TRBV4-2 and TRBJ2-5, with 10 bases identical to TRBD1. Sequenced material: peripheral blood. The clonotype was recovered from a man in his fifties or sixties with active or convalescent COVID-19. CDR3 residues: CASSQTGTGAQETQYF. CDR3 DNA: TGTGCCAGCAGCCAAACCGGGACAGGGGCCCAAGAGACCCAGTACTTC.